This T cell receptor beta chain appears in the sequencing data of a study of control samples from healthy donors and cancer patients. In germline, CDR1 is MDHEN, CDR2 SYDVKM. The V end was cut by 6 bases, the J end by 2 bases, with 13 bases between. The CDR3 is made up of 14 amino acids. Sequenced by immunoSEQ multiplex PCR; TCRdb stores in-frame clones only, minus some. There are 95,000 to 130,000 clones in the sample; over 90% occur only once, and approximately 2.5% lies in the top ten. V is TRBV28 and J is TRBJ1-2; the D is unclear. The sequence was collected from a man aged 30 to 45 in good health. The sequencing input was blood. The CDR3 region has the DNA TGTGCCAGCAGGCCGCGGCTCCTCAACTATGGCTACACCTTC. This sequence encodes CASRPRLLNYGYTF.